This paragraph reports one TCR beta chain. Only one count was recorded for this clone. The target of this receptor is not known. No per-base quality is available; no much larger clone lies one base away. This specimen comes from a study of shared clonotypes between healthy human individuals (dated by TCRdb to the early 2020s). In terms of the full investigation: The cohort comprised two women and a few men aged 18 to 49 years. To estimate repertoire size and how much clonotype sharing occurs between individuals, the study deeply sequenced the blood TCR repertoires of 5 or 6 healthy adults. Different laboratories and diverse techniques were used to prepare libraries and sequence TCR repertoires, to increase sequencing depth and limit assay-specific biases. Per donor, leukapheresis produced somewhere between about 0.85 and 10 billion PBMCs. What the research found in general, with its limitations: Because the study included only a small number of donors, the genetic and exposure-history diversity represented was limited. Based on pairwise subsampling, the degree of clonotype sharing among donors was expected to be affected by sequencing depth. Sampling was limited to blood, and TCR repertoires in tissue likely differ from TCR repertoires in blood.

The donors were healthy, HIV-negative adults with no recently reported acute infections or vaccinations. All donors were Caucasian adults living in Nashville, Tennessee, USA. For unsorted samples, some 100 million PBMCs were counted, and genomic DNA was extracted using the QIAamp DNA Blood Mini kit. Blood was collected by leukapheresis, and PBMCs were isolated by Ficoll-Histopaque density gradient centrifugation and then cryopreserved in liquid nitrogen vapor phase. CDR1 and CDR2 were assigned from the germline V gene as MDHEN and SYDVKM. The germline V end is reduced by 6 bases and the J end by 5 bases; junction bases left unmatched: 8. The CDR3 contains 15 residues, cysteine and phenylalanine counted. Kept here is only the CDR3 DNA, which spans 45 bases and is read in frame from base 1. Using the deep immunoSEQ assay, TCR CDR3 regions were amplified from genomic DNA by multiplex PCR. Extracted genomic DNA from each cell subset was spread evenly across all wells of several immunoSEQ 96-well plates, with each plate serving as a replicate. For unsorted PBMC, 250 to 350 ng genomic DNA, equal to roughly 32,000 T cell genomes, was loaded into each replicate PCR. Ten immunoSEQ deep assay plates were used to sequence unsorted PBMC genomic DNA. The purified libraries were quantified using a Qubit 3.0 fluorometer, sized with a Bioanalyzer 2100, and then quantified again using the KAPA Library Quantification kit. Each immunoSEQ 96-well plate was sequenced on its own single-read 150-cycle Illumina NextSeq 550 flow cell. As for how the authors treated the data: Because the immunoSEQ output included only junctional sequences and no quality scores, the filtering could not be the same as the filtering used for full-length reads. Sequences were annotated with PyIR, a Python wrapper for IgBLAST v1.9, and V/J genes and CDR3 were assigned using IMGT germline references. Any read was removed if the V/J assignment was weak (E-value above 1e-6), the CDR3 was missing, or the read contained stop codons, out-of-frame junctions, or ambiguous translated residues. V3J clonotypes were defined by identical inferred V gene, J gene, and CDR3 amino acid sequence. Percentage overlap between repertoires was computed as shared unique clonotypes divided by the size of the smaller repertoire. Repertoire richness was assessed with RTK rarefaction, the Chao1 estimator, and Recon v2.1 estimates of unobserved clonotypes. This is the immuneACCESS table as TCRdb keeps it, with only in-frame sequences that have V and J called. A part of the clones is gone; compared with another copy, unresolved V genes explain less than half, and the rest is unexplained. For V, J and clone size, that table is used; D and trimming come from the DNA. Here the sample has about 470,000 clones; roughly 77% occur a single time. Of the sample, less than 15% falls within the top ten clones.

The sequence joins TRBV28 to TRBJ1-5; 9 nucleotides in the junction match TRBD1. What was sequenced was PBMCs. The receptor's source is a woman aged 40 to 49 in good health. Some clones in this sample may be carry-over from other donors' samples. The CDR3 is CASSTGTGSDQPQHF. The sequenced DNA is TGTGCCAGCAGCACCGGGACAGGGTCGGATCAGCCCCAGCATTTT.